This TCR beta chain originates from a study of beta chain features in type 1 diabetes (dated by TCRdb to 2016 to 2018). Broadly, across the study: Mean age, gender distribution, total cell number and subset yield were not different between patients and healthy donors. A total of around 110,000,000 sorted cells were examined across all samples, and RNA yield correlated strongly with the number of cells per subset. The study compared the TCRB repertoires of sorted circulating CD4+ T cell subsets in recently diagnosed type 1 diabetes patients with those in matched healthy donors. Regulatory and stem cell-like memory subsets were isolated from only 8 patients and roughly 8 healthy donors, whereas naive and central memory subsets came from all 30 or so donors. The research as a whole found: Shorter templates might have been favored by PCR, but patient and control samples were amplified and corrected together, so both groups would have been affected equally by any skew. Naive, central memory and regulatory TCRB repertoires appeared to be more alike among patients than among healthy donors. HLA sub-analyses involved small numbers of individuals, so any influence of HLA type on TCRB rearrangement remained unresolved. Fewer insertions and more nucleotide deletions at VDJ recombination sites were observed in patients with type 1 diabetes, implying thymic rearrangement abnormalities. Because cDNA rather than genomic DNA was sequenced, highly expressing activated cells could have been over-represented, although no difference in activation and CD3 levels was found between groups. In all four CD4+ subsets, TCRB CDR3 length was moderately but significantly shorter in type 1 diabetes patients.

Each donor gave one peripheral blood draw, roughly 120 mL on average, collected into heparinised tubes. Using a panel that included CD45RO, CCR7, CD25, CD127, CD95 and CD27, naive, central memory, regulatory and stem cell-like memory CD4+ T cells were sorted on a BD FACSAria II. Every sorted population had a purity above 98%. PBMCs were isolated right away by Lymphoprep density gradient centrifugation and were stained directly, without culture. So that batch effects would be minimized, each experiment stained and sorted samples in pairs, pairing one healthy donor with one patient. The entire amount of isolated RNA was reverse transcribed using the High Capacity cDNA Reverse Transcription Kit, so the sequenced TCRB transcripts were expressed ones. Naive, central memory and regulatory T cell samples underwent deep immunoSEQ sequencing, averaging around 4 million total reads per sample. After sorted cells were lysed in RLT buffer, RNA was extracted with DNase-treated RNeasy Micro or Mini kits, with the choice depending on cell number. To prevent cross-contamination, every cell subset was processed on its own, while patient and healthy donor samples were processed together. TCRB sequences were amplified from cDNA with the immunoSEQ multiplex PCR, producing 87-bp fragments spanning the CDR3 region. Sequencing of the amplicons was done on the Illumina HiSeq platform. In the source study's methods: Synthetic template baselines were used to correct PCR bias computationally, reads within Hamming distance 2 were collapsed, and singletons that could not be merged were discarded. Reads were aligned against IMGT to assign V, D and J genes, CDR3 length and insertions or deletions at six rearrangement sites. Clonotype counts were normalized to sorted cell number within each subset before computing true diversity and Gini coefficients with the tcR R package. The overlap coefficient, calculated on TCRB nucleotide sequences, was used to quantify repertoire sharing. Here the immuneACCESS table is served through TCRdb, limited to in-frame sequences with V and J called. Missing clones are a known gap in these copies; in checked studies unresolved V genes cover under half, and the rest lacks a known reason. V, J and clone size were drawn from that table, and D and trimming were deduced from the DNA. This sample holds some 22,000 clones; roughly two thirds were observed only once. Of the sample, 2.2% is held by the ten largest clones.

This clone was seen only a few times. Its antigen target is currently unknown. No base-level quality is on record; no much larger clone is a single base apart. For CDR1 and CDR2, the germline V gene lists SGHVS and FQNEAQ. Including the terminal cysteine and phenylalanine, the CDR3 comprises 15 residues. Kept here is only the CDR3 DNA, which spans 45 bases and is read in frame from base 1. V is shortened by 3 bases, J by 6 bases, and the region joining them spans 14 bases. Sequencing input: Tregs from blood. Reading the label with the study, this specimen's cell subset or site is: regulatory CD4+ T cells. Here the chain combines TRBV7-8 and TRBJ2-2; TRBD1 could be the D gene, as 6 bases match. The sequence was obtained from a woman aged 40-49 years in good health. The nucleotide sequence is TGTGCCAGCAGCTTTGGACAGCTTTTGGCCGGGGAGCTGTTTTTT. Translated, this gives CASSFGQLLAGELFF. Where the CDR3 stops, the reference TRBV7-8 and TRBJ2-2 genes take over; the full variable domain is GAGVSQSPRYKVAKRGQDVALRCDPISGHVSLFWYQQALGQGPEFLTYFQNEAQLDKSGLPSDRFFAERPEGSVSTLKIQRTQQEDSAVYLCASSFGQLLAGELFFGEGSRLTVL.